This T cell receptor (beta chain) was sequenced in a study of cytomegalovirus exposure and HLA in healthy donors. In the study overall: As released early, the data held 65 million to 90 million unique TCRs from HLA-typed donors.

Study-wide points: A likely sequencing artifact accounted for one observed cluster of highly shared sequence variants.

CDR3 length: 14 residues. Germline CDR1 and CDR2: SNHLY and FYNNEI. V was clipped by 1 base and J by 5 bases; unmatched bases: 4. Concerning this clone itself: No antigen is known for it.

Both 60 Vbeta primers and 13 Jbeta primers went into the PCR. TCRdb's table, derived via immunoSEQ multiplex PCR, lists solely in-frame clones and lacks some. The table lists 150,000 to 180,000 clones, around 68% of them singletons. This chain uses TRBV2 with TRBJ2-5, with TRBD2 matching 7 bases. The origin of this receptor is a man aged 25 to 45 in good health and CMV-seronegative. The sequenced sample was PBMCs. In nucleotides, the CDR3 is TGTGCCAGCAGTGAAGGGGGGGGTTTCGAGACCCAGTACTTC. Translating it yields CASSEGGGFETQYF.